In this sample, the clone carrying this T cell receptor (beta chain) turned up many times. Its antigen is not identified. The CDR3 is cut off 3 residues early in the read; its end comes from the germline J gene. The data were obtained in a study of T cell clonality in common variable immunodeficiency. The study, taken as a whole, reports: TCRbeta clonality was increased in CVID versus healthy controls. T cell subpopulation sequencing would be needed to explain CVID clonality.

Each donor provided about 5 to 9 ml of heparinized whole blood. Germline values: CDR1 SGHTA, CDR2 FQGNSA. This CDR3 is built from 15 residues. Trimming left V 1 base short and J 1 base short, with 8 bases between. The protocol was immunoSEQ multiplex PCR, while the TCRdb copy is restricted to in-frame clones and leaves out a portion. The sample holds tens of thousands of clones, and no clone turns up only once. The material sequenced was peripheral blood mononuclear cells. The V call is TRBV7-2, the J call TRBJ2-1; perhaps TRBD1 as D (5 bases). The TCR was taken from a person between 18 and 70 years old in good health. CDR3 sequence: CASSLGQPSYNEQFF. CDR3 bases read: TGTGCCAGCAGCTTAGGACAGCCTTCCTACAATGAG.